Listed here are 17 T cell receptor beta chains from one sample, sequenced in a study of CD8 T cells in ankylosing spondylitis. TCRdb fed the 5' RACE reads into MiXCR, producing one record per CDR3 protein. This table holds 250,000 to 350,000 distinct CDR3 sequences, approximately 20% found once. The material sequenced was blood, either unsorted or a sorted T cell fraction (not recorded which). The receptors originated from a male donor with ankylosing spondylitis or in good health (not recorded which).

This clonotype was seen ten or more times. The chain combines TRBV29-1 with TRBJ2-3, with 13 bases matching TRBD2. J was trimmed by 4 bases and V by 7 bases; bases with no gene match: 8. CDR1 and CDR2 from the germline V gene are SQVTM and ANQGSEA. The CDR3 runs 15 residues. Here the CDR3 DNA reads TGCAGCGGTAGACTAGCGGGAGGTCTCCCAGATACGCAGTATTTT. Amino acid sequence: CSGRLAGGLPDTQYF.

The V and J genes are TRBV6-5 and TRBJ2-1; D might be TRBD2 (7 bases). CDR3 length: 13 residues. V shed 4 bases and J shed 10 bases, with 14 bases lying between them. Germline assignment: CDR1 MNHEY and CDR2 SVGAGI. This CDR3 reads CASSSRGGDEQFF. The CDR3 region has the DNA TGTGCCAGCAGTTCAAGGGGGGGGGACGAGCAGTTCTTC.

The V and J genes are TRBV5-1 and TRBJ1-1; D is unresolved. With 2 bases removed from V and 4 bases from J, the gap between germline ends came to 15 bases. The CDR3 runs to 15 residues. Germline V gene data show CDR1 as SGHRS and CDR2 as YFSETQ. The CDR3 reads CASSLRRPSGTEAFF. CDR3 sequence (DNA): TGCGCCAGCAGCTTACGAAGGCCAAGCGGCACTGAAGCTTTCTTT. Complete variable domain (other parts from reference TRBV5-1 and TRBJ1-1): KAGVTQTPRYLIKTRGQQVTLSCSPISGHRSVSWYQQTPGQGLQFLFEYFSETQRNKGNFPGRFSGRQFSNSRSEMNVSTLELGDSALYLCASSLRRPSGTEAFFGQGTRLTVV.

This clonotype was seen a few times. The gene calls are TRBV6-5 and TRBJ1-1, with D uncertain. The CDR3 length is 17 residues. CDR1 is MNHEY, CDR2 SVGAGI, per germline. Trimming removed 0 bases at V and 1 base at J, with 15 bases between. The CDR3 is CASSYSHVRTENTEAFF. CDR3 coding DNA: TGTGCCAGCAGTTACTCGCATGTTAGGACGGAGAACACTGAAGCTTTCTTT.

The chain uses TRBV5-1 and TRBJ2-1; no firm D call. Trimming pared 1 base from V and 5 bases from J, leaving 10 bases between. The CDR3 consists of 14 residues. Germline V gives CDR1 SGHRS, CDR2 YFSETQ. DNA for the CDR3: TGCGCCAGCAGCTTGTTATTAGGTAACAATGAGCAGTTCTTC. Translation: CASSLLLGNNEQFF.

This clonotype was picked up a small number of times. The chain links TRBV5-1 to TRBJ2-1, with 8 bases matching TRBD1. The CDR3 has 14 residues. Germline trimming cut 2 bases from V and 6 bases from J; bases unmatched to any gene: 4. The germline gives CDR1 SGHRS, CDR2 YFSETQ. In DNA, the CDR3 is TGCGCCAGCAGCTTCAAACAGGGGGGCAATGAGCAGTTCTTC. This translates into CASSFKQGGNEQFF.

V gene TRBV11-2 combines with J gene TRBJ2-2, with D possibly TRBD2 on 5 matching bases. Germline V gene data show CDR1 as SGHAT and CDR2 as FQNNGV. V dropped 5 bases and J dropped 0 bases, with 16 bases sitting between them. The CDR3 sequence is 17 residues long. This CDR3 reads CASSPRPEGTNTGELFF. The CDR3 region has the DNA TGTGCCAGCAGCCCCAGACCTGAGGGAACGAACACCGGGGAGCTGTTTTTT. Supplemented by reference TRBV11-2 and TRBJ2-2, the full variable domain reads EAGVAQSPRYKIIEKRQSVAFWCNPISGHATLYWYQQILGQGPKLLIQFQNNGVVDDSQLPKDRFSAERLKGVDSTLKIQPAKLEDSAVYLCASSPRPEGTNTGELFFGEGSRLTVL.

This chain joins TRBV11-2 and TRBJ2-1; D tentatively reads TRBD1 or TRBD2 (5 bases each). The V gene lost 3 bases and the J gene lost 7 bases, with 13 bases spanning the gap. This CDR3 is 14 amino acids long. Germline V gene sequence: CDR1 SGHAT, CDR2 FQNNGV. The CDR3 is CASSLGTRQNEQFF. The CDR3 bases are TGTGCCAGCAGCTTGGGGACCCGCCAAAATGAGCAGTTCTTC.

V usage is TRBV7-6 and J usage is TRBJ1-1; D may be TRBD1 (5 bases). Germline V CDR1 and CDR2: SGHVS, FNYEAQ. The CDR3 loop spans 13 amino acids. Trimming removed 3 bases from V and 5 bases from J, with 10 bases in between. CDR3: CASSFQGQTEAFF. The CDR3 DNA reads as TGTGCCAGCAGCTTCCAGGGCCAAACTGAAGCTTTCTTT.

The table lists this clonotype with many counts. V and J are TRBV5-1 and TRBJ2-3, with D tentatively TRBD1 (5 bases). V lost 1 base and J lost 2, with 8 bases in between. CDR1 is SGHRS and CDR2 is YFSETQ in the germline V gene. The CDR3 loop spans 14 amino acids. In DNA form, the CDR3 reads TGCGCCAGCAGCTTGACAGGAGACACAGATACGCAGTATTTT. Translating gives CASSLTGDTDTQYF.

The table lists this clonotype with many counts. At one boundary the junction diverges from the germline segment, which might be a read error. The genes are TRBV7-9 and TRBJ1-2; D is uncertain. The CDR3 covers 10 residues. Germline V gives CDR1 SEHNR, CDR2 FQNEAQ (reference sequence). CDR3 amino acids: CSSSSQGYTF. CDR3 coding DNA: TGTTCCAGCAGTAGTCAGGGCTACACCTTC.

The chain couples TRBV5-1 to TRBJ1-2; 7 nucleotides match TRBD1. The CDR3 totals 15 residues. V dropped 0 bases and J dropped 4; count of bases not matched to a gene: 6. Per germline, CDR1 SGHRS and CDR2 YFSETQ. The CDR3 DNA is TGCGCCAGCAGCTTGGACCCTGGGACAGTCTATGGCTACACCTTC. It specifies CASSLDPGTVYGYTF.

This clonotype has just a few counts. V usage is TRBV4-2 and J usage is TRBJ2-1; perhaps TRBD1 as D (6 bases). CDR1 LGHNA and CDR2 YNFKEQ come from the germline V gene. The CDR3 contains 17 residues. V was cut by 1 base and J by 7 bases, with 20 bases left in between. The DNA of the CDR3 is TGTGCCAGCAGCCAAGCATTAACCGGGACAAGATCAAATGAGCAGTTCTTC. Translating gives CASSQALTGTRSNEQFF.

The sample holds a few counts of this clonotype. The rearrangement links TRBV27 to TRBJ1-2; no firm D call. V lost 6 bases and J 8 bases, leaving 16 bases between the germline ends. The CDR3 runs to 13 residues. Germline-derived CDR1 and CDR2 are MNHEY and SMNVEV (reference sequence). CDR3 coding DNA: TGTGCCAGCAGAGACCCCGGGGAACAAGGCTACACCTTC. Its protein product is CASRDPGEQGYTF.

This clonotype was seen repeatedly, ten times or more. This chain links TRBV5-1 with TRBJ2-7; TRBD2 aligns across 13 bases. This CDR3 is built from 18 residues. The V segment lost 0 bases and the J segment 1 base; nucleotides outside the gene matches: 7. The V gene's germline CDR1 is SGHRS and CDR2 YFSETQ. CDR3 loop: CASSLEPGLAGFSYEQYV. CDR3 in DNA: TGCGCCAGCAGCTTGGAACCGGGACTAGCGGGATTTTCCTACGAGCAGTACGTC.

The chain employs TRBV9 and TRBJ2-3; the D gene is possibly TRBD1 (6 bases). V lost 0 bases, J lost 4 bases, and 12 bases lay in between. The CDR3 extends over 15 amino acids. Germline V gives CDR1 SGDLS, CDR2 YYNGEE. CDR3 in amino acids: CASSVATGWADTQYF. For the CDR3, the DNA is TGTGCCAGCAGCGTAGCTACAGGGTGGGCAGATACGCAGTATTTT.

This clonotype showed up just a few times. The chain employs TRBV6-1 and TRBJ1-5; D might be TRBD1 (5 bases). The germline CDR1 and CDR2 sequences are MNHNS and SASEGT. The CDR3 contains 15 residues. With 2 bases removed from V and 7 bases from J, the gap between germline ends came to 15 bases. CDR3 sequence reads: CASSERATRGQPQHF. CDR3 sequence (DNA): TGTGCCAGCAGTGAACGGGCAACCCGGGGCCAGCCCCAGCATTTT.